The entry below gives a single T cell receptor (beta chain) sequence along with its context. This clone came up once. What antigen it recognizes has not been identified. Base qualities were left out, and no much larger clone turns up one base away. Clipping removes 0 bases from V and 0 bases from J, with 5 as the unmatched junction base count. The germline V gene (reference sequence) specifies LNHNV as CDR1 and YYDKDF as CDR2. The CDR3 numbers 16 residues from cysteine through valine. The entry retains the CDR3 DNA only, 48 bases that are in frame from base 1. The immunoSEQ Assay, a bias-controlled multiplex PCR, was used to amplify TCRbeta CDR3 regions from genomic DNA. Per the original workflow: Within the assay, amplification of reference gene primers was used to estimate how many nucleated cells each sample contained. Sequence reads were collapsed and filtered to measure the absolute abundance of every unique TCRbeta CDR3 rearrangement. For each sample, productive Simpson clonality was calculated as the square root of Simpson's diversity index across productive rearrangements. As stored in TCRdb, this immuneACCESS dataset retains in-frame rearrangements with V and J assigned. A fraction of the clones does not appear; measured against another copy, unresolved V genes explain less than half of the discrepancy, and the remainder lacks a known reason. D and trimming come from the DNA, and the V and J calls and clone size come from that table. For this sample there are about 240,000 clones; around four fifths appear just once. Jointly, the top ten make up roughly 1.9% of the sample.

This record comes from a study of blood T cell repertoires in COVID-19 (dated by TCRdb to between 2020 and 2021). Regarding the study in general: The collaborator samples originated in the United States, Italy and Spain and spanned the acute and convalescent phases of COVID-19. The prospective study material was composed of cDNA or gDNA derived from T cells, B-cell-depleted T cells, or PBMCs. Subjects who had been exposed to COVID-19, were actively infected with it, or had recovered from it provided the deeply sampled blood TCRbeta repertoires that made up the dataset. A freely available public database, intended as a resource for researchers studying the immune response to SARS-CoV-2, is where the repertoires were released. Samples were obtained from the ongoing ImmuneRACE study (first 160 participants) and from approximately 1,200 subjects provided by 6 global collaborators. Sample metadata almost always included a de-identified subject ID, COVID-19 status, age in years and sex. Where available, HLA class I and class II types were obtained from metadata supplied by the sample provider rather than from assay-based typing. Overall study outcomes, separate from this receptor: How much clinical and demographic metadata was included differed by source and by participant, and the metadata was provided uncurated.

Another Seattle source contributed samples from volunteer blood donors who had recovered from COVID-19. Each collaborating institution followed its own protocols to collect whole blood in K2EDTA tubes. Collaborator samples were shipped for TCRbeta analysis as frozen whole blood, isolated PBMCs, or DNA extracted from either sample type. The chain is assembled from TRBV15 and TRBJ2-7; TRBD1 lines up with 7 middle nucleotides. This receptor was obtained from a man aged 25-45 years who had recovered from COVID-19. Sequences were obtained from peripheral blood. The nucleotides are TGTGCCACCAGCAGAGATATTACAGGGGACTCCTACGAGCAGTACGTC. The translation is CATSRDITGDSYEQYV.